Given below is one TCR beta chain in context. Its matching antigen is unknown. The source of the sample is a study of T cell responses to AZD1222 COVID-19 vaccine. Whole-study findings and limits: Spike regions recognized by vaccine-associated CD4 TCRs spanned the protein, led by 160-218 and 743-854. Baseline antibody screening turned up just a handful of seropositive AZD1222 recipients. Possibly, clonal diversity was underestimated; donors were largely white British and included more females.

Germline V CDR1 and CDR2: LNHDA, SQIVND (reference sequence). The length of the CDR3 is 15 residues. Losses at the gene ends were 5 bases for V and 3 bases for J; bases not matched to a gene: 4. Clones were read by immunoSEQ multiplex PCR, and TCRdb kept only the in-frame ones, dropping some. The data hold about 97,000 clones, with 87% observed a single time. The source was peripheral blood, collected on day 0 of AZD1222 vaccination. This sequence joins TRBV19 and TRBJ1-6; 7 nucleotides line up with TRBD1. This TCR came from an adult in good health. CDR3 residues: CASSSSGGYNSPLHF. DNA for the CDR3: TGTGCCAGTAGTTCGTCAGGGGGCTATAATTCACCCCTCCACTTT.